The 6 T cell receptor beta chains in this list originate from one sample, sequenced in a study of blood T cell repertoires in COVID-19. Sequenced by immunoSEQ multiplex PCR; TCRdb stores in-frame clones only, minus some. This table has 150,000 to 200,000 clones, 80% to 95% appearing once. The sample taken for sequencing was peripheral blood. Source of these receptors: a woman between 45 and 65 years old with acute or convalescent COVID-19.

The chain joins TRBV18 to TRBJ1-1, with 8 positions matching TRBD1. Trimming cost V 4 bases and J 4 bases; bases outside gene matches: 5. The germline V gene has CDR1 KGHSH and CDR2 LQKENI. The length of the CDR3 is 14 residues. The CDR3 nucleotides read TGTGCCAGCTCACTTCAGGGGGCGGGCACTGAAGCTTTCTTT. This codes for CASSLQGAGTEAFF.

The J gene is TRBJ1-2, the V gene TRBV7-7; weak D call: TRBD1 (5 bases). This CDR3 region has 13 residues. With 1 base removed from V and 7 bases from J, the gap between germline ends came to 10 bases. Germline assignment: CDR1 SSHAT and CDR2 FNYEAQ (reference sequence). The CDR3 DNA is TGTGCCAGCAGCTTAGTAGGGGCCGGTGGCTACACCTTC. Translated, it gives CASSLVGAGGYTF. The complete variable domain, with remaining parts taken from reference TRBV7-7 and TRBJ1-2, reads GAGVSQSPRYKVTKRGQDVTLRCDPISSHATLYWYQQALGQGPEFLTYFNYEAQPDKSGLPSDRFSAERPEGSISTLTIQRTEQRDSAMYRCASSLVGAGGYTFGSGTRLTVV.

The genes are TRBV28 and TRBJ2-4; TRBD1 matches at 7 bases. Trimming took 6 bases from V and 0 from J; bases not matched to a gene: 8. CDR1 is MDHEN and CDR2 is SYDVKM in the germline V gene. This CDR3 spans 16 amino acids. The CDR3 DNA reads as TGTGCCAGCAGCCGGGGACAGCTTCTAGCCAAAAACATTCAGTACTTC. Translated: CASSRGQLLAKNIQYF.

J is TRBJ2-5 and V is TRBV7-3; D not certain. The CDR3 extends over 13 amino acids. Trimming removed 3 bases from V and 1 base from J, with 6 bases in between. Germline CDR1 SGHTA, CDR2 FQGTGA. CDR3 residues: CASSLGVQETQYF. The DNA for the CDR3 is TGTGCCAGCAGCTTGGGCGTCCAAGAGACCCAGTACTTC.

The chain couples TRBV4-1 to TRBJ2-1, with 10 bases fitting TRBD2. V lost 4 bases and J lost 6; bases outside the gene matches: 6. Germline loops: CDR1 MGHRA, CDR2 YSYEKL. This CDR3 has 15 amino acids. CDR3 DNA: TGCGCCAGCAGCCCAGCAGCGGGGGGGACCAATGAGCAGTTCTTC. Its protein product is CASSPAAGGTNEQFF.

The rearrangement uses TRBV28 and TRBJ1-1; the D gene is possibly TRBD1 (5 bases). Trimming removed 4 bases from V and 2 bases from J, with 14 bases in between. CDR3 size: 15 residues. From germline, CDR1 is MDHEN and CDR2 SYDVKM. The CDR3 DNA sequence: TGTGCCAGCAGTTCCGCGGGGGGGGACAACACTGAAGCTTTCTTT. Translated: CASSSAGGDNTEAFF.